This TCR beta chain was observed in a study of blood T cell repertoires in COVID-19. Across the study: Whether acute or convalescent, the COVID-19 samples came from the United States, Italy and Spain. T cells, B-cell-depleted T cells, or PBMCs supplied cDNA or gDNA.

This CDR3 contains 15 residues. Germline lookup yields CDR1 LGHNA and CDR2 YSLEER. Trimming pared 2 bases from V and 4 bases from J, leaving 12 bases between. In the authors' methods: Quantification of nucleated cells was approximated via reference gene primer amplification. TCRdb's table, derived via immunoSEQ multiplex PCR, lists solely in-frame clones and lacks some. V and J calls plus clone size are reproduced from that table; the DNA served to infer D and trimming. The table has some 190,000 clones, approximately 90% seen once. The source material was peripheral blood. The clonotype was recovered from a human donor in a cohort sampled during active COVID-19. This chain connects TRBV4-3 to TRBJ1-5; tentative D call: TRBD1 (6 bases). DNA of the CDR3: TGCGCCAGCAGCCAAACCATAACAGGGAATCAGCCCCAGCATTTT. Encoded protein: CASSQTITGNQPQHF.